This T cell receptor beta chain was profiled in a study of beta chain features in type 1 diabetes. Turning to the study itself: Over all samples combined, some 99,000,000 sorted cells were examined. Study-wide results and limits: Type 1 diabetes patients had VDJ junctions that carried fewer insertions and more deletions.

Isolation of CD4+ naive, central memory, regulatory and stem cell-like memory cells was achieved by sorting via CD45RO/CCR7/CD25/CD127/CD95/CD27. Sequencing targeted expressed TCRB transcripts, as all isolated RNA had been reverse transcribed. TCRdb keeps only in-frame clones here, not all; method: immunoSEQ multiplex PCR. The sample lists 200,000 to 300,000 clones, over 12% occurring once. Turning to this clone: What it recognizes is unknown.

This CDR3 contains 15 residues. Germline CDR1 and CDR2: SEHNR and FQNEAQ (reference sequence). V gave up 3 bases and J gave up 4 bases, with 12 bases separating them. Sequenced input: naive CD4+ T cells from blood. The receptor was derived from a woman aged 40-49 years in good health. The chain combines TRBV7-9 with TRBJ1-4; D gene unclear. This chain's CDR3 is CASSFFPAGNEKLFF. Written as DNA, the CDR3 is TGTGCCAGCAGCTTTTTCCCAGCGGGTAATGAAAAACTGTTTTTT.